The 32 T cell receptor beta chains below were found in one sample sequenced in a study of post-analysis software for immune sequencing data. General study findings and limits: TRBV5-6, TRBV5-1 and TRBV20-1 were among four to six TRBV segments more frequent in patients than controls.

cDNA libraries of TCR beta carried unique molecular identifiers. TCRdb re-called the PCR reads with MiXCR, one entry per CDR3 protein. This table holds about 540,000 distinct CDR3 sequences, about a third found once. These receptors have no identified antigens. The sample taken for sequencing was blood. These TCRs come from a girl between 2 and 17 years old with multiple sclerosis.

This chain uses TRBV20-1 with TRBJ1-2, with D possibly being TRBD1 (5 bases). This CDR3 contains 13 residues. Germline lookup yields CDR1 DFQATT and CDR2 SNEGSKA (reference sequence). V lost 1 base and J 7 bases, leaving 13 bases between the germline ends. In DNA form, the CDR3 reads TGCAGTGCTAGAGTCGAGAGACAGTCTGGCTACACCTTC. Translation: CSARVERQSGYTF.

A few counts support this clonotype. V usage is TRBV20-1 and J usage is TRBJ1-2; D may be TRBD1 (6 bases). V was clipped by 4 bases and J by 0 bases, with 15 bases between them. The CDR3 has 15 amino acids. Germline V gives CDR1 DFQATT, CDR2 SNEGSKA (reference sequence). The CDR3 region has the DNA TGCAGTGCTAAGCCGGAGGGACAACCTAACTATGGCTACACCTTC. Protein product: CSAKPEGQPNYGYTF.

The chain recombines TRBV12-3 or TRBV12-4 with TRBJ1-2, with D perhaps matching TRBD1 (5 bases). The CDR3 sequence is 17 residues long. V was cut by 7 bases and J by 6 bases, with 27 bases left in between. The CDR3 loop is CASIQRGPSSVWDGYTF. For the CDR3, the DNA is TGTGCCAGCATTCAGAGGGGACCGAGCTCCGTTTGGGATGGCTACACCTTC.

This chain uses TRBV6-6 with TRBJ1-2; D remains ambiguous. CDR1 and CDR2 from the germline V gene are MNHNY and SVGAGI (reference sequence). Trimming removed 7 bases from V and 7 bases from J, with 25 bases in between. The CDR3 runs 16 residues. In DNA form, the CDR3 reads TGTGCCAGCAAAAGTGAGAGGTATAACCCAATTTCTGGCTACACCTTC. As protein: CASKSERYNPISGYTF.

This clonotype was seen a few times. J is TRBJ2-1 and V is TRBV2; D is tentatively TRBD1 or TRBD2 (5 bases each). Trimming stripped 6 bases from V and 7 bases from J, with 22 bases between. This CDR3 is 16 amino acids long. The germline gives CDR1 SNHLY, CDR2 FYNNEI. This CDR3 is CASSDQGRTLSNEQFF. The DNA of the CDR3 is TGTGCCAGCAGCGACCAGGGACGGACCCTTAGTAATGAGCAGTTCTTC.

This clonotype was observed a single time. This chain joins TRBV29-1 and TRBJ1-1, with D maybe TRBD1 (6 bases). Germline V lookup: CDR1 SQVTM, CDR2 ANQGSEA. The CDR3 sequence is 12 residues long. Trimming stripped 6 bases from V and 4 bases from J, with 12 bases between. The DNA for the CDR3 is TGCAGCGTGGTACAGGGAGCCACTGAAGCTTTCTTT. Amino acids: CSVVQGATEAFF.

As for this clonotype: A much larger clonotype is one base distant, so this may be a read error. The rearrangement joins TRBV4-1 to TRBJ2-5; D gene uncertain. The germline CDR1 and CDR2 sequences are MGHRA and YSYEKL. The CDR3 covers 16 residues. CDR3 sequence (DNA): TGCGCCAGCAGCCCTCAAGGAGCGAAGGGCCAAGAGACCCCGTACTTC. Its protein product is CASSPQGAKGQETPYF.

The chain is built from TRBV11-2 and TRBJ2-7; D call uncertain. Deletions cut 4 bases from V and 0 bases from J, with 10 bases between. The CDR3 contains 14 residues. Germline CDR1 reads SGHAT; CDR2 reads FQNNGV. CDR3 amino acids: CASSSHWGSYEQYF. The CDR3 nucleotides are TGTGCCAGCAGCTCTCACTGGGGCTCCTACGAGCAGTACTTC. The whole variable domain, filled in from reference TRBV11-2 and TRBJ2-7, reads EAGVAQSPRYKIIEKRQSVAFWCNPISGHATLYWYQQILGQGPKLLIQFQNNGVVDDSQLPKDRFSAERLKGVDSTLKIQPAKLEDSAVYLCASSSHWGSYEQYFGPGTRLTVT.

This chain links TRBV11-2 with TRBJ2-1; perhaps TRBD1 as D (6 bases). V lost 5 bases to trimming and J lost 8 bases, with 13 bases between them. The CDR3 length is 13 residues. Germline V gives CDR1 SGHAT, CDR2 FQNNGV. The CDR3 here is CASSGWGRDEQFF. CDR3 coding DNA: TGTGCCAGCAGCGGATGGGGGCGCGATGAGCAGTTCTTC. Full variable domain (rest looked up from reference TRBV11-2 and TRBJ2-1): EAGVAQSPRYKIIEKRQSVAFWCNPISGHATLYWYQQILGQGPKLLIQFQNNGVVDDSQLPKDRFSAERLKGVDSTLKIQPAKLEDSAVYLCASSGWGRDEQFFGPGTRLTVL.

This clonotype was seen more than once but under ten times. The chain is built from TRBV20-1 and TRBJ2-7; D not certain. Germline CDR1 reads DFQATT; CDR2 reads SNEGSKA (reference sequence). V was trimmed by 3 bases and J by 0 bases, leaving 9 bases between them. This CDR3 region has 13 residues. CDR3 loop: CSASVSSSYEQYF. CDR3 DNA sequence: TGCAGTGCTAGTGTGTCGAGCTCCTACGAGCAGTACTTC.

This clonotype was seen only a few times. The genes are TRBV20-1 and TRBJ1-2; the match to TRBD1 covers 8 bases. V was pared by 6 bases and J by 6 bases, with 12 bases of the junction left unmatched. The CDR3 is 14 amino acids. The V gene's germline CDR1 is DFQATT and CDR2 SNEGSKA (reference sequence). The CDR3 sequence: CSATPPGGANGYTF. CDR3 coding DNA: TGCAGTGCGACCCCCCCAGGGGGCGCGAATGGCTACACCTTC.

The rearrangement uses TRBV6-2 or TRBV6-3 and TRBJ1-2; perhaps TRBD1 as D (5 bases). Per the germline V gene, CDR1 is MNHEY and CDR2 is SVGEGT. V was cut by 0 bases and J by 10 bases, with 12 bases left in between. This CDR3 comprises 13 residues. The CDR3 DNA is TGTGCCAGCAGTTACTCGCTAAGGGGTGACTACACCTTC. Translated, it gives CASSYSLRGDYTF.

This clonotype turned up a few times. The V call is TRBV29-1, the J call TRBJ1-1; maybe TRBD1 (5 bases). V was pared by 3 bases and J by 2 bases, with 13 bases between. The germline V gene encodes CDR1 SQVTM and CDR2 ANQGSEA. This CDR3 contains 14 residues. In DNA, the CDR3 is TGCAGCGTTGACTGGGGCGGGTTTAACACTGAAGCTTTCTTT. The encoded protein is CSVDWGGFNTEAFF.

The chain combines TRBV12-3 or TRBV12-4 with TRBJ1-2; 9 bases fit TRBD1. The CDR3 contains 14 residues. The ends lost 5 bases at V and 6 bases at J; junction bases unmatched: 7. CDR3 in DNA: TGTGCCAGCAGTCCAATGACAGGGGGACATGGCTACACCTTC. Its translation is CASSPMTGGHGYTF.

V is TRBV6-5 and J is TRBJ1-4; D ambiguous. Trimming cost V 4 bases and J 8 bases, with 5 bases left between them. The CDR3 sequence is 11 residues long. Germline V gene sequence: CDR1 MNHEY, CDR2 SVGAGI. The CDR3 spells CASSSLEKLFF. CDR3 DNA sequence: TGTGCCAGCAGTTCGTTGGAAAAACTGTTTTTT.

The rearrangement joins TRBV3-1 to TRBJ2-5; D unclear. The germline V gene has CDR1 LGHDT and CDR2 YNNKEL (reference sequence). Trimming took 1 base from V and 1 from J, leaving 10 bases between them. The CDR3 consists of 15 residues. CDR3 bases: TGTGCCAGCAGCCAAGTCGGCAGGAGCCAAGAGACCCAGTACTTC. Its protein product is CASSQVGRSQETQYF.

CDR3 sequence (DNA): TGCAGTGCCCCAATGGCCGGAACAGGGGGATATCAGCCCCAGCATTTT. Translation gives CSAPMAGTGGYQPQHF. The genes are TRBV20-1 and TRBJ1-5, with TRBD1 matching 8 bases. There are 16 residues in the CDR3. CDR1 DFQATT and CDR2 SNEGSKA come from the germline V gene (reference sequence). Trimming at V came to 6 bases and at J to 5 bases, leaving 15 bases not matched to a gene.

The J gene is TRBJ1-1, the V gene TRBV20-1, with TRBD1 matching 8 bases. The ends lost 0 bases at V and 1 base at J; junction bases unmatched: 4. From germline, CDR1 is DFQATT and CDR2 SNEGSKA (reference sequence). This CDR3 region has 15 residues. CDR3 protein: CSARDSGTGNTEAFF. CDR3 DNA: TGCAGTGCTAGAGATTCCGGGACAGGGAACACTGAAGCTTTCTTT.

J is TRBJ2-5 and V is TRBV3-1; no firm D call. Per the germline V gene, CDR1 is LGHDT and CDR2 is YNNKEL (reference sequence). The CDR3 covers 12 residues. V dropped 2 bases and J dropped 11 bases, with 12 bases sitting between them. The CDR3, as DNA: TGTGCCAGCAGCCAAAGGCGAGGAGAACAGTACTTC. It is translated as CASSQRRGEQYF.

The V call is TRBV20-1, the J call TRBJ2-2; 7 bases are shared with TRBD1. Looked up from germline, CDR1 is DFQATT and CDR2 is SNEGSKA (reference sequence). The length of the CDR3 is 14 residues. Trimming took 6 bases from V and 0 from J; bases not matched to a gene: 4. The CDR3 bases are TGCAGTGCCCCGGGACAGCCGAACACCGGGGAGCTGTTTTTT. Translating gives CSAPGQPNTGELFF.

This clonotype was picked up many times. J is TRBJ2-1 and V is TRBV29-1; the D gene is possibly TRBD2 (6 bases). Germline V lookup: CDR1 SQVTM, CDR2 ANQGSEA. The CDR3 consists of 13 residues. Trimming removed 6 bases from V and 8 bases from J, with 17 bases in between. The CDR3 bases are TGCAGCGTCTACCGGGACTGGGGTGATGAGCAGTTCTTC. It translates to CSVYRDWGDEQFF.

The chain recombines TRBV7-2 with TRBJ1-2; 7 nucleotides align to TRBD1. Germline CDR1 reads SGHTA; CDR2 reads FQGNSA. Trimming took 4 bases from V and 8 from J; bases not matched to a gene: 13. The CDR3 totals 15 residues. The CDR3 nucleotides are TGTGCCAGCAGCTCCCGACAGGGTCAGCTTGAGGGCTACACCTTC. Its protein is CASSSRQGQLEGYTF.

V and J are TRBV29-1 and TRBJ2-5; TRBD2 aligns across 10 bases. Germline-derived CDR1 and CDR2 are SQVTM and ANQGSEA. V shed 3 bases, J shed 4 bases, and the junction held 8 bases outside the gene matches. The CDR3 runs to 15 residues. CDR3 coding DNA: TGCAGCGTTGATGAAGCGGGGGGGCGGGCAGAGACCCAGTACTTC. As protein: CSVDEAGGRAETQYF.

There are a few counts of this clonotype. The chain recombines TRBV20-1 with TRBJ2-5; 8 bases are shared with TRBD1. The germline V gene encodes CDR1 DFQATT and CDR2 SNEGSKA (reference sequence). This CDR3 has 15 residues. With 1 base clipped from V and 4 bases from J, the junction kept 8 bases outside the gene matches. The CDR3 region is CSARAAQGALETQYF. CDR3 nucleotide sequence: TGCAGTGCTAGAGCGGCTCAGGGGGCCTTAGAGACCCAGTACTTC.

This clonotype was observed a handful of times. CDR3 DNA sequence: TGCGCCAGCAGCCAAGAGAGAACAGGGCAAAAAAACATTCAGTACTTC. It is translated as CASSQERTGQKNIQYF. The chain carries TRBV4-1 and TRBJ2-4, with D possibly matching TRBD1 (6 bases). Germline CDR1 is MGHRA and CDR2 is YSYEKL. This CDR3 is built from 16 residues. V was pared by 0 bases and J by 4 bases, with 13 bases between.

The chain uses TRBV20-1 and TRBJ2-7, with D possibly matching TRBD2 (6 bases). The CDR3 length is 13 residues. Germline CDR1 DFQATT, CDR2 SNEGSKA (reference sequence). V was pared by 3 bases and J by 2 bases, with 11 bases between. Here the CDR3 DNA reads TGCAGTGCTAGTCCCCCGGGGGCCTACGAGCAGTACTTC. Translated, it gives CSASPPGAYEQYF.

This clonotype was detected many times. The chain links TRBV25-1 to TRBJ2-7; maybe TRBD2 (6 bases). V lost 7 bases and J 5 bases, leaving 15 bases between the germline ends. The CDR3 contains 13 residues. The germline CDR1 and CDR2 sequences are MGHDK and SYGVNS. CDR3 DNA sequence: TGTGCCAGCACCCCCCAAGGAGGGAACGAGCAGTACTTC. Translated, it gives CASTPQGGNEQYF.

This clonotype occurred a few times. This rearrangement joins TRBV12-3 or TRBV12-4 to TRBJ2-3; no firm D call. Trimming removed 6 bases at V and 0 bases at J, with 19 bases between. The CDR3 runs to 17 residues. The CDR3 sequence: CASSLGPSPLSTDTQYF. The DNA of the CDR3 is TGTGCCAGCAGCCTAGGACCGTCCCCCTTAAGCACAGATACGCAGTATTTT.

The chain employs TRBV9 and TRBJ2-1; the match to TRBD2 covers 9 bases. The CDR3 is 16 amino acids. Germline CDR1 is SGDLS and CDR2 is YYNGEE. V trimming: 4 bases; J trimming: 7 bases; junction bases outside the gene matches: 12. The CDR3 nucleotides are TGTGCCAGCAGCTCAAGGGGGGGACTAGCTATAAATGAGCAGTTCTTC. As protein: CASSSRGGLAINEQFF. The full variable domain, its missing parts supplied by reference TRBV9 and TRBJ2-1, is DSGVTQTPKHLITATGQRVTLRCSPRSGDLSVYWYQQSLDQGLQFLIQYYNGEERAKGNILERFSAQQFPDLHSELNLSSLELGDSALYFCASSSRGGLAINEQFFGPGTRLTVL.

The V call is TRBV7-8, the J call TRBJ2-3; D possibly corresponds to TRBD2 (6 bases). This CDR3 has 15 amino acids. V dropped 2 bases and J dropped 2 bases, with 11 bases sitting between them. The germline V gene encodes CDR1 SGHVS and CDR2 FQNEAQ. The CDR3 DNA is TGTGCCAGCAGCTTATTCGGGGGTCCCACAGATACGCAGTATTTT. Translation: CASSLFGGPTDTQYF. The variable domain in full, with the rest retrieved from reference TRBV7-8 and TRBJ2-3, is GAGVSQSPRYKVAKRGQDVALRCDPISGHVSLFWYQQALGQGPEFLTYFQNEAQLDKSGLPSDRFFAERPEGSVSTLKIQRTQQEDSAVYLCASSLFGGPTDTQYFGPGTRLTVL.

This clonotype was found a few times. Sequence at one end of the junction differs from germline and may be a read error. The chain has TRBV6-5 and TRBJ2-3; D unresolved. The CDR3 is 15 amino acids. Germline V gene data show CDR1 as MNHEY and CDR2 as SVGAGI. CDR3 loop: CASSYSPGPTDTQYF. The CDR3 DNA reads as TGTGCCAGCAGCTACTCCCCCGGCCCCACAGATACGCAGTATTTT.

This clonotype was picked up a small number of times. The CDR3 DNA reads TGTGCCAGCAGTTTACAGGGGTGGAATCAGCCCCAGCATTTT. It codes for CASSLQGWNQPQHF. The rearrangement links TRBV2 to TRBJ1-5, with TRBD1 identical over 7 bases. CDR1 is SNHLY and CDR2 is FYNNEI in the germline V gene. The CDR3 has 14 amino acids. The V segment lost 5 bases and the J segment 4 bases; nucleotides outside the gene matches: 5. The complete variable domain, with remaining parts taken from reference TRBV2 and TRBJ1-5, reads EPEVTQTPSHQVTQMGQEVILRCVPISNHLYFYWYRQILGQKVEFLVSFYNNEISEKSEIFDDQFSVERPDGSNFTLKIRSTKLEDSAMYFCASSLQGWNQPQHFGDGTRLSIL.